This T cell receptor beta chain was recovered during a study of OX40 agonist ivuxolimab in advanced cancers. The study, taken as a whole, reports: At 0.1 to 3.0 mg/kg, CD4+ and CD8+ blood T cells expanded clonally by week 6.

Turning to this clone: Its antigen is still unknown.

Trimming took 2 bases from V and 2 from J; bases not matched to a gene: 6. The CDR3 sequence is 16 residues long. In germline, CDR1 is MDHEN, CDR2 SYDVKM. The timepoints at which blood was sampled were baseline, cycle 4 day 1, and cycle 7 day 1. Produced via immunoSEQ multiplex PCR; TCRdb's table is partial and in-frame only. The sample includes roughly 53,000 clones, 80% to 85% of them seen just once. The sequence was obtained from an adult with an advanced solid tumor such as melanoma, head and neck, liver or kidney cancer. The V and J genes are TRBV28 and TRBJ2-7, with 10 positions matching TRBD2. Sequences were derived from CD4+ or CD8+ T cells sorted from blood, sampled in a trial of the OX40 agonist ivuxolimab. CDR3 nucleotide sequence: TGTGCCAGCAGTTTAGAGGCCGGACTAGCGGCCTACGAGCAGTACTTC. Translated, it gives CASSLEAGLAAYEQYF.